Sequencing of this T cell receptor (beta chain) was carried out in a study of regulatory and conventional T cells in RAG deficiency. Overall study results and limits: Patient subsets had shorter CDR3s; Omenn Treg-Tconv overlap exceeded 75%. These Omenn syndrome Treg sorts may hold peripherally activated cells instead.

Regulatory T cells were sorted from blood as CD4+ CD25-high CD127-low cells. Points on this clone: Its specificity is not known.

Sequenced by immunoSEQ multiplex PCR; TCRdb stores in-frame clones only, minus some. The sample shows about 30,000 clones, around nine tenths of them seen only once. V shed 5 bases and J shed 14 bases, with 13 bases lying between them. This CDR3 region has 12 residues. In germline, CDR1 is LNHNV, CDR2 YYDKDF (reference sequence). This sample was also put to use in a study of regulatory T cells. That report notes: The primer mix had 52 TRBV and 13 TRBJ primers. Regulatory T cells showed the strongest V-J pair restriction and V/J gene skewing among patient repertoires.

This sequence joins TRBV15 and TRBJ1-6, with a tentative D call TRBD1 (5 bases). This clonotype was sampled from a human donor in good health. The sample comprised Tregs sorted from blood. CDR3 amino acids: CATSDVRATLHF. The DNA for the CDR3 is TGTGCCACCAGCGATGTCAGGGCCACCCTCCACTTT.